One and the same sample provided the 10 T cell receptor beta chains below, sequenced in a study of T cells of healthy individuals. Each CDR3 protein is one row after TCRdb ran MiXCR on the 5' RACE reads. The data show around 63,000 distinct CDR3 sequences, roughly 17% seen once. These receptors were obtained from a human donor in good health.

J is TRBJ2-1 and V is TRBV6-2 or TRBV6-3; the match to TRBD2 covers 10 bases. Trimming removed 4 bases from V and 6 bases from J; junction bases left unmatched: 3. The CDR3 consists of 14 residues. Germline CDR1 reads MNHEY; CDR2 reads SVGEGT. The CDR3, as DNA: TGTGCCAGCAGTTTAGCGGGAGGTTTCAATGAGCAGTTCTTC. It is translated as CASSLAGGFNEQFF.

This clonotype occurred a few times. The genes are TRBV28 and TRBJ2-3; D perhaps matches TRBD1 (6 bases). V lost 4 bases to trimming and J lost 7 bases, with 18 bases between them. This CDR3 comprises 15 residues. Germline V CDR1 and CDR2: MDHEN, SYDVKM. The chain's CDR3 is CASSYRERGMYTQYF. The CDR3 region has the DNA TGTGCCAGCAGTTACAGGGAGAGGGGCATGTATACGCAGTATTTT.

This clonotype appeared a few times. The J gene is TRBJ1-5, the V gene TRBV5-5; no clear D gene. Germline CDR1 and CDR2: SGHKS and YYEKEE (reference sequence). This CDR3 is built from 15 residues. The V end was cut by 4 bases, the J end by 2 bases, with 13 bases between. The CDR3 spells CASSRALVGNQPQHF. The CDR3 nucleotides are TGTGCCAGCAGCAGGGCTCTGGTGGGCAATCAGCCCCAGCATTTT.

The chain uses TRBV6-5 and TRBJ1-6, with 9 bases aligning to TRBD1. With 10 bases clipped from V and 7 bases from J, the junction kept 2 bases outside the gene matches. This CDR3 region has 12 residues. Germline assignment: CDR1 MNHEY and CDR2 SVGAGI. The CDR3 DNA reads TGTGCCACCGGACAGGGGAATTCACCCCTCCACTTT. Translated, it gives CATGQGNSPLHF.

This clonotype was seen more than once but under ten times. The genes are TRBV30 and TRBJ2-1; D is perhaps TRBD2 (6 bases). V shed 4 bases and J shed 3 bases, with 13 bases lying between them. CDR3 size: 14 residues. The germline V gene has CDR1 GTSNPN and CDR2 SVGIG (reference sequence). CDR3 sequence (DNA): TGTGCCTGGAAGGTTAGCGGCCACTACAATGAGCAGTTCTTC. As protein: CAWKVSGHYNEQFF.

This clonotype was seen many times. The V call is TRBV25-1, the J call TRBJ2-1, with D possibly being TRBD2 (5 bases). V was shortened by 5 bases and J by 9 bases, with 14 bases between the two germline ends. The CDR3 covers 13 residues. CDR1 and CDR2 from the germline V gene are MGHDK and SYGVNS. CDR3 bases: TGTGCCAGCAGTCTTCTCGGGATCATTGAGCAGTTCTTC. Translation gives CASSLLGIIEQFF.

This clonotype came up many times. This chain connects TRBV20-1 to TRBJ1-5; weak D call: TRBD1 (5 bases). V was clipped by 6 bases and J by 2 bases, with 17 bases between them. CDR3 length: 15 amino acids. From germline, CDR1 is DFQATT and CDR2 SNEGSKA (reference sequence). CDR3 DNA: TGCAGTGCCGAGAGCGGGGGAGGTGGCAATCAGCCCCAGCATTTT. As protein: CSAESGGGGNQPQHF.

This clonotype was picked up a small number of times. The rearrangement links TRBV4-3 to TRBJ2-7; D remains unclear. CDR3 size: 15 residues. Germline lookup yields CDR1 LGHNA and CDR2 YSLEER. The V and J ends lost 0 bases and 2 bases respectively, with 11 bases between them. The CDR3 region is CASSQDTGGPYEQYF. CDR3 nucleotides: TGCGCCAGCAGCCAAGATACGGGCGGCCCCTACGAGCAGTACTTC.

Many counts were recorded for this clonotype. This chain links TRBV6-5 with TRBJ2-1; the D gene is possibly TRBD1 (6 bases). Germline V gene data show CDR1 as MNHEY and CDR2 as SVGAGI. The ends were cut back, 7 bases at V and 10 bases at J, with 17 bases in the middle. This CDR3 has 13 amino acids. The CDR3: CASTQGGYGEQFF. CDR3 nucleotide sequence: TGTGCCAGCACCCAAGGGGGATACGGAGAGCAGTTCTTC.

This clonotype was detected ten times or more. The genes are TRBV20-1 and TRBJ1-5; 10 bases agree with TRBD1. Germline lookup yields CDR1 DFQATT and CDR2 SNEGSKA (reference sequence). Germline trimming cut 7 bases from V and 7 bases from J; bases unmatched to any gene: 13. This CDR3 contains 15 residues. The CDR3 nucleotides are TGCAGTGTTACGGGAGGTCGGGACAGGGGACAGCCCCAGCATTTT. It translates to CSVTGGRDRGQPQHF.